Listed below are T cell receptor beta chains from one sample, sequenced in a study of T cells in Graves' hyperthyroidism and ophthalmopathy. TCRdb analysed the multiplex PCR reads with MiXCR anew, one entry per CDR3 protein. The profile shows a few hundred thousand distinct CDR3 sequences, 14% to 15% of them singletons. Sequencing was done on a sample of blood. The origin of the receptors is a woman aged 30 to 39 with Graves' hyperthyroidism. CDR3s include the opening cysteine and the closing phenylalanine or tryptophan. D genes are given only for firm matches. Expanded clones get a size class; other rows say once, few or many, or leave the size out.

D	J	size	V	CDR3	DNA
TRBD1	TRBJ2-1	many	TRBV5-1	CASSFSDRDYNEQFF	TGCGCCAGCAGCTTTTCTGACAGGGACTACAATGAGCAGTTCTTC
NA	TRBJ2-3	few	TRBV5-1	CASSLEGVTDTQYF	TGCGCCAGCAGCTTGGAGGGAGTAACAGATACGCAGTATTTT
NA	TRBJ2-4	many	TRBV12-3/TRBV12-4	CASRGNSEGVQYF	TGTGCCAGCAGGGGCAACAGCGAAGGGGTTCAGTACTTC
NA	TRBJ2-7	NA	TRBV28	CASSDHGLPYEQYF	TGTGCCAGCAGTGACCACGGACTACCCTACGAGCAGTACTTC
TRBD1	TRBJ2-2	NA	TRBV24-1	CATSDFRTGSSPGELFF	TGTGCCACCAGTGATTTTAGGACAGGGTCTTCCCCCGGGGAGCTGTTTTTT
TRBD2	TRBJ2-7	NA	TRBV20-1	CSARPSGRPSSYEQYF	TGCAGTGCTAGACCTAGCGGGAGGCCGAGCTCCTACGAGCAGTACTTC
TRBD2	TRBJ2-2	few	TRBV9	CASSVGVVAGELNTGELFF	TGTGCCAGCAGCGTAGGGGTTGTGGCGGGAGAACTGAACACCGGGGAGCTGTTTTTT
NA	TRBJ2-2	few	TRBV5-6	CASSFPANTGELFF	TGTGCCAGCAGCTTCCCCGCGAACACCGGGGAGCTGTTTTTT
NA	TRBJ1-3	NA	TRBV25-1	CASSEAGLGNTIYF	TGTGCCAGCAGCGAAGCAGGGCTGGGAAACACCATATATTTT
NA	TRBJ2-1	NA	TRBV28	CASSLLDRGSFF	TGTGCCAGCAGTTTGTTAGACCGGGGGTCGTTCTTC
TRBD1	TRBJ2-5	NA	TRBV20-1	CSASRDRAETQYF	TGCAGTGCTAGTAGGGACAGGGCTGAGACCCAGTACTTC
TRBD2	TRBJ2-1	many	TRBV2	CASRKGRAGVGNEQFF	TGTGCCAGCAGGAAGGGGAGAGCGGGAGTTGGAAATGAGCAGTTCTTC
NA	TRBJ2-1	NA	TRBV6-1	CASSDVGATYNEQFF	TGTGCCAGCAGCGACGTCGGGGCTACTTACAATGAGCAGTTCTTC
NA	TRBJ2-1	many	TRBV20-1	CSATPTPETSYNEQFF	TGCAGTGCTACCCCCACCCCCGAGACCTCCTACAATGAGCAGTTCTTC
NA	TRBJ2-2	few	TRBV15	CATSRPTLLNTGELFF	TGTGCCACCAGCAGACCCACCCTACTGAACACCGGGGAGCTGTTTTTT
NA	TRBJ1-2	NA	TRBV30	CAWSVPAGGTRGYTF	TGTGCCTGGAGTGTACCCGCCGGGGGGACGCGGGGCTACACCTTC
TRBD2	TRBJ2-1	NA	TRBV9	CASSAGGGGYNEQFF	TGTGCCAGCAGCGCCGGGGGGGGGGGTTACAATGAGCAGTTCTTC
NA	TRBJ1-1	many	TRBV5-1	CASSLSANTEAFF	TGCGCCAGCAGCTTGTCGGCAAACACTGAAGCTTTCTTT
TRBD1	TRBJ1-6	NA	TRBV30	CAWSLGQANSPLHF	TGTGCCTGGAGCCTCGGACAGGCTAATTCACCCCTCCACTTT
TRBD1	TRBJ1-1	few	TRBV5-1	CASSLRPGGGGNTEAFF	TGCGCCAGCAGCTTGCGACCAGGGGGCGGTGGGAACACTGAAGCTTTCTTT
TRBD2	TRBJ2-7	NA	TRBV20-1	CSARDLLRSGRAAEQYF	TGCAGTGCTAGAGACCTCCTAAGAAGCGGGAGGGCCGCCGAGCAGTACTTC
NA	TRBJ2-1	many	TRBV11-2	CASRPGLANEQFF	TGTGCCAGCAGACCAGGACTGGCCAATGAGCAGTTCTTC
TRBD2	TRBJ2-7	many	TRBV6-1	CATLSGSSYEQYF	TGTGCCACCCTTAGCGGGAGCTCCTACGAGCAGTACTTC
TRBD1	TRBJ2-7	NA	TRBV12-3/TRBV12-4	CASSFAGTGSYEQYF	TGTGCCAGCAGTTTCGCCGGGACAGGCTCCTACGAGCAGTACTTC
NA	TRBJ2-3	many	TRBV27	CASKALDNTDTQYF	TGTGCCAGCAAGGCTTTAGACAACACAGATACGCAGTATTTT
TRBD2	TRBJ2-1	many	TRBV28	CASVSGRASNEQFF	TGTGCCAGCGTCAGCGGGAGGGCCAGCAATGAGCAGTTCTTC
NA	TRBJ2-5	many	TRBV6-6	CASSYSGYREQETQYF	TGTGCCAGCAGTTATTCTGGTTACAGGGAGCAAGAGACCCAGTACTTC
NA	TRBJ1-3	few	TRBV27	CASSFSNSGNTIYF	TGTGCCAGCAGTTTCAGTAACTCTGGAAACACCATATATTTT
NA	TRBJ2-1	few	TRBV7-2	CASGDLSSHNEQFF	TGTGCCAGCGGGGATCTCAGCTCCCACAATGAGCAGTTCTTC
NA	TRBJ2-3	NA	TRBV5-4	CASSQNRDPASTQYF	TGTGCCAGCAGCCAGAACCGGGACCCCGCATCGACGCAGTATTTT
TRBD1	TRBJ2-1	many	TRBV24-1	CATSDFPGQRYNEQFF	TGTGCCACCAGTGATTTCCCGGGACAGAGATACAATGAGCAGTTCTTC
TRBD1	TRBJ1-4	few	TRBV18	CASSPRGQGGRVNEKLFF	TGTGCCAGCTCACCGCGAGGACAGGGGGGACGGGTTAATGAAAAACTGTTTTTT
NA	TRBJ2-5	many	TRBV3-1	CAIQTGQETQYF	TGTGCCATTCAAACAGGGCAAGAGACCCAGTACTTC
TRBD2	TRBJ2-3	many	TRBV28	CASSVAGRTDTQYF	TGTGCCAGCAGCGTAGCGGGGCGCACAGATACGCAGTATTTT
NA	TRBJ2-1	many	TRBV20-1	CSASLTANEQFF	TGCAGTGCTAGCCTGACGGCTAATGAGCAGTTCTTC
NA	TRBJ2-7	many	TRBV12-3/TRBV12-4	CASSTLDYEQYF	TGTGCCAGCAGCACCCTTGACTACGAGCAGTACTTC
TRBD1	TRBJ2-5	many	TRBV12-3/TRBV12-4	CASRPGQMRETQYF	TGTGCCAGCAGACCGGGACAGATGAGGGAGACCCAGTACTTC
NA	TRBJ1-2	many	TRBV5-1	CASSLQGDGYTF	TGCGCCAGCAGCTTACAGGGTGATGGCTACACCTTC
NA	TRBJ2-7	many	TRBV20-1	CSARDQSFHYEQYF	TGCAGTGCTAGAGATCAGTCGTTTCACTACGAGCAGTACTTC
NA	TRBJ1-3	NA	TRBV19	CASSHGNTIYF	TGTGCCAGTAGCCACGGAAACACCATATATTTT
NA	TRBJ1-1	few	TRBV15	CATSRTPGRLNTEAFF	TGTGCCACCAGCAGGACGCCCGGGAGACTGAACACTGAAGCTTTCTTT
TRBD1	TRBJ1-2	few	TRBV11-2	CASSARGLGYGYTF	TGTGCCAGCAGCGCCAGGGGGCTAGGCTATGGCTACACCTTC
NA	TRBJ2-7	many	TRBV28	CASSLAGDTYEQYF	TGTGCCAGCAGTTTAGCAGGGGACACCTACGAGCAGTACTTC
NA	TRBJ2-2	few	TRBV27	CASSLILTNTGELFF	TGTGCCAGCAGTTTAATATTAACGAACACCGGGGAGCTGTTTTTT
TRBD2	TRBJ2-1	NA	TRBV7-9	CASSLDSGITNEQFF	TGTGCCAGCAGTTTAGATAGCGGGATTACCAATGAGCAGTTCTTC
TRBD2	TRBJ2-5	few	TRBV7-7	CASSQGLKPLKETQYF	TGTGCCAGCAGCCAGGGACTAAAACCTTTAAAAGAGACCCAGTACTTC
TRBD2	TRBJ2-5	many	TRBV6-1	CASTGGRARETQYF	TGTGCCAGCACTGGCGGGAGGGCCAGGGAGACCCAGTACTTC
NA	TRBJ1-1	few	TRBV20-1	CRGTEAFF	TGTCGGGGAACTGAAGCTTTCTTT
NA	TRBJ2-7	NA	TRBV5-5	CASRLEIGGAYEQYF	TGTGCCAGCAGGTTGGAGATCGGGGGAGCCTACGAGCAGTACTTC
TRBD2	TRBJ2-2	NA	TRBV7-2	CASSPRGLAGVTGELFF	TGTGCCAGCAGCCCTCGAGGACTAGCGGGAGTTACCGGGGAGCTGTTTTTT
NA	TRBJ2-2	NA	TRBV7-8	CASNSLAQDANTGELFF	TGTGCCAGCAACTCCCTAGCGCAAGACGCGAACACCGGGGAGCTGTTTTTT
TRBD1	TRBJ1-2	few	TRBV11-2	CASSLTSGTANYGYTF	TGTGCCAGCAGCTTGACGTCCGGGACAGCAAACTATGGCTACACCTTC
TRBD2	TRBJ2-7	NA	TRBV9	CASSVEGTSDEQYF	TGTGCCAGCAGCGTAGAAGGGACTAGCGACGAGCAGTACTTC
NA	TRBJ2-5	many	TRBV6-1	CASTGTSTLQETQYF	TGTGCCAGCACCGGGACTTCCACCCTACAAGAGACCCAGTACTTC
NA	TRBJ1-2	NA	TRBV19	CASSSQVFGYGYTF	TGTGCCAGTAGTTCACAGGTTTTCGGCTATGGCTACACCTTC